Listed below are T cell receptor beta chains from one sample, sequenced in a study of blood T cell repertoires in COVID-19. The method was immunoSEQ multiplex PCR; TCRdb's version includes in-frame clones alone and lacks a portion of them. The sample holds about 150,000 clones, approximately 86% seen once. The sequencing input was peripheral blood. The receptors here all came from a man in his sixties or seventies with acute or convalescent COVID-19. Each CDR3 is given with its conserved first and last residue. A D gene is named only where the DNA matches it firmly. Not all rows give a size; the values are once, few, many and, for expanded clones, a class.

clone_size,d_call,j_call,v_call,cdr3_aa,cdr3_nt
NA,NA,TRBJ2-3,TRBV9,CASSVAGQTDTQYF,TGTGCCAGCAGCGTGGCGGGACAGACAGATACGCAGTATTTT
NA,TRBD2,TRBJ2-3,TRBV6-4,CASRKLAGVVSTDTQYF,TGTGCCAGCAGAAAACTAGCGGGAGTAGTCAGCACAGATACGCAGTATTTT
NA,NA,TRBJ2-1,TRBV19,CASSPARWDEQFF,TGTGCCAGTAGTCCGGCCAGGTGGGATGAGCAGTTCTTC
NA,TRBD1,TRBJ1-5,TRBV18,CASSIQGADQPQHF,TGTGCCAGCTCTATACAGGGGGCCGATCAGCCCCAGCATTTT
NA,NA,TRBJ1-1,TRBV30,CAWSVGRNTEAFF,TGTGCCTGGAGTGTGGGCCGGAACACTGAAGCTTTCTTT
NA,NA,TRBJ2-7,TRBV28,CASSLAQGSYEQYF,TGTGCCAGCAGTTTGGCACAGGGCTCCTACGAGCAGTACTTC
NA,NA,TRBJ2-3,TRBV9,CASSGARETSYTQYF,TGTGCCAGCAGCGGGGCCCGAGAAACCAGCTATACGCAGTATTTT
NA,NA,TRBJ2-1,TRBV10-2,CASSVGTLAGEQFF,TGCGCCAGCAGTGTGGGGACTCTTGCGGGTGAGCAGTTCTTC
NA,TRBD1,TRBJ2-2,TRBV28,CATRSLGTGRPGELFF,TGTGCTACCCGGTCTCTCGGGACAGGACGACCCGGGGAGCTGTTTTTT
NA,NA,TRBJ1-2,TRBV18,CASSPGTGNYGYTF,TGTGCCAGCTCACCGGGAACGGGGAACTATGGCTACACCTTC
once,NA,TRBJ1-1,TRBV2,CASSGQARRDTEAFF,TGTGCCAGCAGTGGACAGGCTAGACGAGACACTGAAGCTTTCTTT
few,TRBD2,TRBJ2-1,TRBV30,CAWRLAGVSRNEQFF,TGTGCCTGGAGACTAGCGGGAGTAAGTCGCAATGAGCAGTTCTTC
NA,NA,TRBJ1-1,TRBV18,CASSPSQGRSSEAFF,TGTGCCAGCTCACCATCCCAGGGGAGATCCTCTGAAGCTTTCTTT
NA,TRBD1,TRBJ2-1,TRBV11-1,CASSLGQGLTVQFF,TGTGCCAGCAGCTTGGGACAGGGGCTGACAGTGCAGTTCTTC
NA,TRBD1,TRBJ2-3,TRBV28,CASRTGTGSSTQYF,TGTGCCAGCAGAACCGGGACAGGGAGTTCTACGCAGTATTTT
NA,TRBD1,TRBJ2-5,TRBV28,CASSSSGGGGQETQYF,TGTGCCAGCAGCTCCTCAGGGGGCGGTGGGCAAGAGACCCAGTACTTC
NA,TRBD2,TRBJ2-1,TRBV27,CASSLFSLAASYNEQFF,TGTGCCAGCAGTTTATTCTCCCTAGCGGCCTCCTACAATGAGCAGTTCTTC
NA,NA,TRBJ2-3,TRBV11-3,CASSFRGLSTDTQYF,TGTGCCAGCAGCTTCCGGGGACTTTCCACAGATACGCAGTATTTT
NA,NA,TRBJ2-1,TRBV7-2,CASSLGADRIYNEQFF,TGTGCCAGCAGCTTAGGGGCAGACAGAATATACAATGAGCAGTTCTTC
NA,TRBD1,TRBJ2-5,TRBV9,CASSTGDREETQYF,TGTGCCAGCAGCACCGGAGACAGGGAAGAGACCCAGTACTTC
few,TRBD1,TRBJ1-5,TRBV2,CASSLTGGNQPQHF,TGTGCCAGCAGTTTGACAGGGGGCAATCAGCCCCAGCATTTT
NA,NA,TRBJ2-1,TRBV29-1,CSVPTGDRLWYNEQFF,TGCAGCGTTCCCACGGGGGATCGACTCTGGTACAATGAGCAGTTCTTC
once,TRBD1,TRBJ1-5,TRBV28,CASSGGGTGNQPQHF,TGTGCCAGCAGTGGAGGGGGCACGGGCAATCAGCCCCAGCATTTT
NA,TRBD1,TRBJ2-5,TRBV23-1,CASGQGCGETQYF,TGCGCCAGCGGACAGGGGTGTGGGGAGACCCAGTACTTC
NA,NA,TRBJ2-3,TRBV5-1,CASTRGGVDTDTQYF,TGCGCCAGCACCCGAGGGGGGGTGGACACAGATACGCAGTATTTT
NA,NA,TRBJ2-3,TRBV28,CASSPSTDTQYF,TGTGCCAGCAGCCCTAGCACAGATACGCAGTATTTT
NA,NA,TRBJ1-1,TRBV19,CASSRQPDTEAFF,TGTGCCAGCAGCCGACAGCCAGACACTGAAGCTTTCTTT
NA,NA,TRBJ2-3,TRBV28,CATTTDTQYF,TGTGCCACCACAACAGATACGCAGTATTTT
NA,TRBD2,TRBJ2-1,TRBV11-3,CASSDKGLAGREQFF,TGTGCCAGCAGCGACAAGGGACTAGCGGGAAGGGAGCAGTTCTTC
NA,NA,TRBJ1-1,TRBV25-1,CASSESLQGLTEAFF,TGTGCCAGCAGTGAATCCTTACAGGGCCTCACTGAAGCTTTCTTT
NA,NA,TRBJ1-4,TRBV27,CASSLSVYPTNEKLFF,TGTGCCAGCAGTTTATCAGTCTACCCTACTAATGAAAAACTGTTTTTT
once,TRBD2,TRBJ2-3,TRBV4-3,CASSQDPGLAGKDTQYF,TGCGCCAGCAGCCAAGACCCGGGACTAGCGGGTAAAGATACGCAGTATTTT
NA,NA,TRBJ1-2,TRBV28,CASTGVLHYGYTF,TGTGCCAGCACCGGAGTTCTTCACTATGGCTACACCTTC
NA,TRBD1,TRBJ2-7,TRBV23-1,CAIPQGVAYEQYF,TGCGCCATACCCCAGGGGGTGGCCTACGAGCAGTACTTC
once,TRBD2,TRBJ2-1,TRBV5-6,CASSSPGTSGTSSYNEQFF,TGTGCCAGCAGCTCTCCGGGGACTAGCGGAACTTCCTCCTACAATGAGCAGTTCTTC
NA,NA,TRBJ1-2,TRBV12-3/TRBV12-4,CASSLGGQYGYTF,TGTGCCAGCAGTTTGGGCGGACAGTATGGCTACACCTTC
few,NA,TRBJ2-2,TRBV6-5,CASRSYRDTGELFF,TGTGCCAGCAGATCGTACAGGGACACCGGGGAGCTGTTTTTT
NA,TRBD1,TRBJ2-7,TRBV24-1,CATSDSLQGAYEQYF,TGTGCCACCAGTGATTCGCTCCAGGGGGCCTACGAGCAGTACTTC
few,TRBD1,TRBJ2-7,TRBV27,CASSFLDRGHEQYF,TGTGCCAGCAGTTTCCTCGACAGGGGCCACGAGCAGTACTTC
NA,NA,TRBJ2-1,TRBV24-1,CATSDFWTTNNEQFF,TGTGCCACCAGTGATTTTTGGACTACCAACAATGAGCAGTTCTTC
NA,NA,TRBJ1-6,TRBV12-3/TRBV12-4,CASSKTGPSPLHF,TGTGCCAGCAGTAAAACAGGGCCTTCACCCCTCCACTTT
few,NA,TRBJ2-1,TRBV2,CASRYRESNEQFF,TGTGCCAGCAGATACAGGGAGTCAAATGAGCAGTTCTTC
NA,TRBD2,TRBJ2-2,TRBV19,CASKSYGGTPGELFF,TGTGCCAGTAAGAGTTACGGGGGGACCCCCGGGGAGCTGTTTTTT
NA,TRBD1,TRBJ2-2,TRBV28,CASLDRTNTGELFF,TGTGCCAGCTTGGACAGGACGAACACCGGGGAGCTGTTTTTT
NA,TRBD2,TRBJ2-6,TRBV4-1,CASSQDPGLAGDPGANVLTF,TGCGCCAGCAGCCAAGATCCCGGACTAGCGGGAGATCCTGGGGCCAACGTCCTGACTTTC
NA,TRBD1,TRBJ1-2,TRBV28,CASIGQVREYGYTF,TGTGCCAGCATCGGACAGGTTCGAGAGTATGGCTACACCTTC
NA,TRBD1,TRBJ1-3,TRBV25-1,CASSVGTGTNSGNTIYF,TGTGCCAGCAGTGTCGGGACAGGGACCAACTCTGGAAACACCATATATTTT
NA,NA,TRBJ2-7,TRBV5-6,CASSLGLLNEQYF,TGTGCCAGCAGCTTGGGGCTTTTAAACGAGCAGTACTTC
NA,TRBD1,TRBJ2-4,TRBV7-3,CASSLQGGKNIQYF,TGTGCCAGCAGCCTACAGGGGGGCAAAAACATTCAGTACTTC